This T cell receptor (beta chain) was sequenced for a study of T cells after somatic rescue of genetic block. Repertoires were generated with immunoSEQ multiplex PCR, while TCRdb's copy carries only in-frame clones and drops some. Among 55,000 to 70,000 clones listed, around 93% were seen once. Germline V gives CDR1 MDHEN, CDR2 SYDVKM. Trimming cost V 2 bases and J 2 bases, with 10 bases left between them. The CDR3 is 15 residues long. Sample: peripheral blood mononuclear cells (PBMCs). The chain is built from TRBV28 and TRBJ2-1; D is possibly TRBD1 (5 bases). The origin of this receptor is a man aged 35-49 years. As DNA, the CDR3 is TGTGCCAGCAGTTTAGAACAGGCGGCCTACAATGAGCAGTTCTTC. It is translated as CASSLEQAAYNEQFF.